The clone carrying this TCR beta chain was recorded a few times. What it binds is unknown. These data originate in a study of CD8 T cells in ankylosing spondylitis. The study, taken as a whole, reports: Some motif variants were previously reported in reactive arthritis synovial fluid and blood.

Molecular-barcoded quantitative 5'-RACE produced these TCR beta libraries. TCRdb recomputed calls from the 5' RACE reads with MiXCR, one row per CDR3 protein. This sample has 300,000 to 350,000 distinct CDR3 sequences; roughly 10% occur once, and the top ten carry roughly 9.2%. This CDR3 comprises 15 residues. Per the germline V gene, CDR1 is DFQATT and CDR2 is SNEGSKA (reference sequence). V shed 0 bases, J shed 6 bases, and the junction held 9 bases outside the gene matches. This TCR came from a female donor with ankylosing spondylitis or in good health (not recorded which). Sequenced input: blood, either unsorted or a sorted T cell fraction (not recorded which). The chain uses TRBV20-1 and TRBJ2-3, with 7 bases lining up with TRBD2. In DNA form, the CDR3 reads TGCAGTGCTAGAGAGCTTCTGGGTAGCGGGGATACGCAGTATTTT. Its translation: CSARELLGSGDTQYF.